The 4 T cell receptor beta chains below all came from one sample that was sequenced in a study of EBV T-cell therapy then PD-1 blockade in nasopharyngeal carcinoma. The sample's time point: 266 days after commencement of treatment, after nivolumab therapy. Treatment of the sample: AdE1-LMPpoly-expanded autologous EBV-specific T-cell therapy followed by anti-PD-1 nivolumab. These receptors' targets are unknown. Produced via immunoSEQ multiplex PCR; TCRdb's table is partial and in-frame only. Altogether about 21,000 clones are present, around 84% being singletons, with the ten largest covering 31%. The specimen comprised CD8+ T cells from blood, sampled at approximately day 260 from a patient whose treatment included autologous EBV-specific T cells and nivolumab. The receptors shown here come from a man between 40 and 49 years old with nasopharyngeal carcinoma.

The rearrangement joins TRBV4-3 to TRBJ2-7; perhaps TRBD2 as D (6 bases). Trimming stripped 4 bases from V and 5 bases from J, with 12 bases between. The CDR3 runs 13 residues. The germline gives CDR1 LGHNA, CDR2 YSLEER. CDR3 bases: TGCGCCAGCAGCCCCAGGGAGGCCCACGAGCAGTACTTC. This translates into CASSPREAHEQYF.

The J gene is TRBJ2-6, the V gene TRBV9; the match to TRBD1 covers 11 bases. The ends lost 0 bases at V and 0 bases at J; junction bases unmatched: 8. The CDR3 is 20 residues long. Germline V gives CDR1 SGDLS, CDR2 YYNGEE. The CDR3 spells CASSVVREDRGPSGANVLTF. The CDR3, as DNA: TGTGCCAGCAGCGTAGTGAGGGAGGACAGGGGGCCCTCTGGGGCCAACGTCCTGACTTTC.

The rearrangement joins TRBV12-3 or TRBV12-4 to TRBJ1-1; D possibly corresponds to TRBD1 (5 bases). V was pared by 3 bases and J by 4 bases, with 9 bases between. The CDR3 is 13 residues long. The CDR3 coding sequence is TGTGCCAGCAGTTTTTGGGACCTCACTGAAGCTTTCTTT. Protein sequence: CASSFWDLTEAFF.

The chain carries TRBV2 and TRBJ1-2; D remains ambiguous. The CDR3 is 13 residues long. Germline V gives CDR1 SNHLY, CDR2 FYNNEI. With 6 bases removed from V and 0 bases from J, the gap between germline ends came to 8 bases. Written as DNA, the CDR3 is TGTGCCAGCAGGGGCCGAGCTAACTATGGCTACACCTTC. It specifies CASRGRANYGYTF.